This TCR beta chain came from a study of blood T cell repertoires in COVID-19. Study at large: Sample material is recorded as cDNA or gDNA derived from T cells, B-cell-depleted T cells, or PBMCs.

The V and J ends lost 3 bases and 1 base respectively, with 5 bases between them. This CDR3 comprises 13 residues. Patients from Seattle were sampled longitudinally, starting during active infection. In the original workflow: How many nucleated cells were present was estimated from reference gene primer amplification. Sequenced by immunoSEQ multiplex PCR; TCRdb stores in-frame clones only, minus some. That table gives V, J and clone size, and the DNA gave D and trimming. This sample has about 160,000 clones; around nine tenths occur once, and the top ten carry 10%. The chain employs TRBV12-3 or TRBV12-4 and TRBJ2-3; D not resolved. What was sequenced was peripheral blood. This TCR was sampled from a woman in her 70s with COVID-19, enrolled during active disease. DNA of the CDR3: TGTGCCAGCAGTTTGCGGCGCACAGATACGCAGTATTTT. It translates to CASSLRRTDTQYF.